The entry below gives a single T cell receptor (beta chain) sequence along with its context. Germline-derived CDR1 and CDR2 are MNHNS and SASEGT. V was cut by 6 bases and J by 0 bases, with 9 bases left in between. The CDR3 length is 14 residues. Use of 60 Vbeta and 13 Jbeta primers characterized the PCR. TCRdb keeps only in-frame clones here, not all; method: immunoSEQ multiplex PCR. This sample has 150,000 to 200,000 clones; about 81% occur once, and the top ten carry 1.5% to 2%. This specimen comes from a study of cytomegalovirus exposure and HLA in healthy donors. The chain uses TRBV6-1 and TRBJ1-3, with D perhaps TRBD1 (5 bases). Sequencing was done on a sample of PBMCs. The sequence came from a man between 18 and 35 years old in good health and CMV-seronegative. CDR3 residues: CASRDNGSGNTIYF. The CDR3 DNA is TGTGCCAGCAGGGACAATGGCTCTGGAAACACCATATATTTT.